Following are 19 T cell receptor beta chains from one sample sequenced in a study of blood T cell repertoires in COVID-19. Sequenced by immunoSEQ multiplex PCR; TCRdb stores in-frame clones only, minus some. Here the sample spans more than 90,000 clones, over 60% being singletons. The specimen was peripheral blood. These receptors all come from a man between 65 and 79 years old with acute or convalescent COVID-19.

This clone was picked up one time. The chain is built from TRBV7-9 and TRBJ2-7; 9 positions agree with TRBD1. The CDR3 totals 12 residues. Germline CDR1 is SEHNR and CDR2 is FQNEAQ (reference sequence). V dropped 4 bases and J dropped 12; count of bases not matched to a gene: 7. The DNA for the CDR3 is TGTGCCAGCAGCTCCTTTCCGGGACAGGGGTACTTC. Translating it yields CASSSFPGQGYF.

This sequence joins TRBV2 and TRBJ1-1, with 10 bases matching TRBD1. V lost 6 bases and J lost 1; bases outside the gene matches: 8. Germline CDR1 and CDR2: SNHLY and FYNNEI. The CDR3 extends over 16 amino acids. CDR3 in DNA: TGTGCCAGCAGGTACCAGACAGGGGGCGGGAACACTGAAGCTTTCTTT. Translated, it gives CASRYQTGGGNTEAFF.

This clone appeared a single time. The V and J genes are TRBV7-2 and TRBJ1-5; tentative D call: TRBD1 (5 bases). The ends were cut back, 2 bases at V and 5 bases at J, with 13 bases in the middle. In germline, CDR1 is SGHTA, CDR2 FQGNSA. This CDR3 has 15 amino acids. The CDR3 DNA is TGTGCCAGCAGCTTAAGACAGAGTGGGGATCAGCCCCAGCATTTT. Translated, it gives CASSLRQSGDQPQHF.

This clone has more than one count but fewer than ten. V gene TRBV7-9 combines with J gene TRBJ1-4; D remains ambiguous. This CDR3 comprises 13 residues. V lost 4 bases, J lost 10 bases, and 13 bases lay in between. From germline, CDR1 is SEHNR and CDR2 FQNEAQ (reference sequence). CDR3 sequence (DNA): TGTGCCAGCAGCTCCGGACTGGGCGGAAAACTGTTTTTT. It yields the protein CASSSGLGGKLFF.

J is TRBJ2-1 and V is TRBV9; 7 positions agree with TRBD2. Germline-derived CDR1 and CDR2 are SGDLS and YYNGEE. Losses at the gene ends were 0 bases for V and 0 bases for J; bases not matched to a gene: 0. The CDR3 consists of 15 residues. This CDR3 is CASSVAGGSYNEQFF. The CDR3 coding sequence is TGTGCCAGCAGCGTAGCGGGGGGCTCCTACAATGAGCAGTTCTTC.

This sequence joins TRBV6-5 and TRBJ2-7, with D possibly TRBD1 on 6 matching bases. V was cut by 2 bases and J by 0 bases, with 11 bases left in between. Germline assignment: CDR1 MNHEY and CDR2 SVGAGI. CDR3 length equals 15 residues. The CDR3 coding sequence is TGTGCCAGCAGTTACGATGGACAGAGCTCCTACGAGCAGTACTTC. Its protein product is CASSYDGQSSYEQYF.

The rearrangement uses TRBV6-5 and TRBJ2-1; 11 bases are a match to TRBD2. With 0 bases clipped from V and 6 bases from J, the junction kept 1 base outside the gene matches. The CDR3 is 15 amino acids. Looked up from germline, CDR1 is MNHEY and CDR2 is SVGAGI. This chain's CDR3 is CASSYSGTSGNEQFF. The CDR3 nucleotides are TGTGCCAGCAGTTACTCGGGGACTAGCGGCAATGAGCAGTTCTTC.

The genes are TRBV25-1 and TRBJ2-2, with TRBD1 as a possible D gene (6 bases). The CDR3 runs 14 residues. The germline gives CDR1 MGHDK, CDR2 SYGVNS. V lost 8 bases to trimming and J lost 2 bases, with 12 bases between them. This chain's CDR3 is CASGTPFNTGELFF. The CDR3 nucleotides are TGTGCCAGCGGGACACCCTTCAACACCGGGGAGCTGTTTTTT.

The rearrangement uses TRBV7-8 and TRBJ1-5; 8 positions agree with TRBD1. The CDR3 is 20 residues long. CDR1 and CDR2 (germline): SGHVS, FQNEAQ. V was pared by 0 bases and J by 0 bases, with 13 bases of the junction left unmatched. CDR3 DNA sequence: TGTGCCAGCAGCTTAGCAGGGGACAGGCTGAGCAACTATAGCAATCAGCCCCAGCATTTT. Its translation is CASSLAGDRLSNYSNQPQHF.

This clone was seen just once. This rearrangement joins TRBV18 to TRBJ2-7; weak D call: TRBD1 (6 bases). Germline CDR1 KGHSH, CDR2 LQKENI. The germline V and J ends were trimmed by 2 bases and 3 bases, with 11 bases remaining between them. CDR3 length equals 14 residues. CDR3 amino acids: CASSPGGQSYEQYF. In DNA, the CDR3 is TGTGCCAGCTCACCAGGCGGACAGAGCTACGAGCAGTACTTC.

This chain connects TRBV27 to TRBJ2-1; 10 nucleotides line up with TRBD2. The CDR3 length is 16 residues. Germline lookup yields CDR1 MNHEY and CDR2 SMNVEV (reference sequence). The J segment lost 9 bases and the V segment lost 3 bases, leaving 11 bases of the junction unmatched. The CDR3 sequence: CASSFTLAGVSGEQFF. The CDR3 coding sequence is TGTGCCAGCAGTTTTACCCTAGCGGGGGTCTCGGGTGAGCAGTTCTTC.

The rearrangement links TRBV18 to TRBJ2-7, with 14 nucleotides matching TRBD2. The ends lost 3 bases at V and 4 bases at J; junction bases unmatched: 2. Germline V gives CDR1 KGHSH, CDR2 LQKENI. The length of the CDR3 is 15 residues. The CDR3 sequence: CASSPGTSGSYEQYF. CDR3 coding DNA: TGTGCCAGCTCACCCGGGACTAGCGGGAGTTACGAGCAGTACTTC.

The V and J genes are TRBV18 and TRBJ2-2; D may be TRBD1 (5 bases). Germline lookup yields CDR1 KGHSH and CDR2 LQKENI. With 3 bases removed from V and 9 bases from J, the gap between germline ends came to 11 bases. This CDR3 region has 13 residues. The CDR3: CASSPTGGRELFF. DNA of the CDR3: TGTGCCAGCTCACCTACAGGTGGGAGGGAGCTGTTTTTT.

CDR3 region: CASSASGTGGFEKLFF. The CDR3, as DNA: TGTGCCAGCAGCGCTTCCGGGACAGGGGGTTTTGAAAAACTGTTTTTT. The chain links TRBV11-2 to TRBJ1-4; TRBD1 matches at 11 bases. Germline V CDR1 and CDR2: SGHAT, FQNNGV. The V gene end was trimmed by 5 bases and the J gene end by 7 bases; junction bases not matched to a gene: 9. The CDR3 spans 16 residues.

The V call is TRBV5-4, the J call TRBJ2-1; the match to TRBD2 covers 7 bases. Trimming cost V 4 bases and J 9 bases; bases outside gene matches: 16. Germline assignment: CDR1 SGHNT and CDR2 YYREEE (reference sequence). The CDR3 is 16 amino acids. The CDR3 sequence: CASSLARGAGVGEQFF. In nucleotides, the CDR3 is TGTGCCAGCAGCCTGGCGAGGGGCGCGGGAGTCGGTGAGCAGTTCTTC.

The rearrangement links TRBV7-3 to TRBJ2-3; possibly TRBD2 for D (5 bases). From germline, CDR1 is SGHTA and CDR2 FQGTGA. V was trimmed by 2 bases and J by 5 bases, leaving 8 bases between them. The CDR3 sequence is 13 residues long. CDR3 amino acids: CASSLLAVDTQYF. The CDR3 DNA is TGTGCCAGCAGCTTACTAGCTGTAGATACGCAGTATTTT.

This rearrangement joins TRBV6-5 to TRBJ2-3, with 10 bases matching TRBD2. After removal of 2 bases from V and 0 bases from J, the junction contained 2 bases not matched to a gene. Germline CDR1 MNHEY, CDR2 SVGAGI. This CDR3 contains 16 residues. The CDR3 DNA reads TGTGCCAGCAGTTACCTAGCGGGAGATAGCACAGATACGCAGTATTTT. It specifies CASSYLAGDSTDTQYF.

V and J are TRBV7-9 and TRBJ1-1, with a weak D call TRBD1 (6 bases). V lost 7 bases and J 8 bases, leaving 14 bases between the germline ends. The CDR3 sequence is 12 residues long. Germline V gives CDR1 SEHNR, CDR2 FQNEAQ (reference sequence). CDR3 region: CASTRGTAEAFF. As DNA, the CDR3 is TGTGCCAGCACAAGGGGGACGGCAGAAGCTTTCTTT.

DNA of the CDR3: TGTGCCAGCAGCGTACGGGGAGAGGAGCGGGAGTGGGGAGAGGAGCTGTTTTTT. This codes for CASSVRGEEREWGEELFF. V is TRBV9 and J is TRBJ2-2; 8 nucleotides align to TRBD2. The CDR3 has 18 amino acids. J was trimmed by 10 bases and V by 1 base; bases with no gene match: 18. Germline V CDR1 and CDR2: SGDLS, YYNGEE.